One and the same sample provided the 14 T cell receptor beta chains below, sequenced in a study of molecular identifiers for immune sequencing clone quantification. TCRdb itself ran the PCR reads through MiXCR, one entry per CDR3 protein. The repertoire holds about half a million distinct CDR3 sequences, about 20% seen once, with 0.84% in the top ten. The material sequenced was naive CD8+ T cells from blood, with Jurkat cell RNA spiked in. Noted subset: FACS-sorted CD8+CD4-CCR7+CD45RA+ naive T cells. These receptors all come from a human donor in good health. Some libraries in this study had Jurkat cell RNA spiked in.

As for this clonotype: Without the conserved terminal phenylalanine or tryptophan, this CDR3 likely stems from a read error. This rearrangement joins TRBV20-1 to TRBJ2-1; weak D call: TRBD1 (6 bases). Germline V gene sequence: CDR1 DFQATT, CDR2 SNEGSKA (reference sequence). V shed 0 bases and J shed 2 bases, with 14 bases lying between them. CDR3 length equals 16 residues. The CDR3 is CSARDSAGATYNEQFS. Written as DNA, the CDR3 is TGCAGTGCTAGAGATTCGGCAGGGGCTACCTACAATGAGCAGTTCTCC.

The chain joins TRBV12-3 or TRBV12-4 to TRBJ2-3; 8 positions agree with TRBD1. Trimming removed 5 bases from V and 8 bases from J; junction bases left unmatched: 6. The CDR3 has 13 residues. CDR3 DNA: TGTGCCAGCAGTCAGACAGGGGATAGTACGCAGTATTTT. It codes for CASSQTGDSTQYF.

This clonotype was seen ten or more times. This chain connects TRBV2 to TRBJ2-7; unclear D gene. Germline V gives CDR1 SNHLY, CDR2 FYNNEI. This CDR3 contains 12 residues. V was trimmed by 6 bases and J by 5 bases, leaving 11 bases between them. The CDR3 spells CASRVPPHEQYF. The CDR3 nucleotides are TGTGCCAGCAGGGTTCCCCCCCACGAGCAGTACTTC.

There are many counts of this clonotype. The J gene is TRBJ2-3, the V gene TRBV27; 10 bases map to TRBD2. CDR3 length: 17 amino acids. V shed 6 bases, J shed 2 bases, and the junction held 11 bases outside the gene matches. Germline-derived CDR1 and CDR2 are MNHEY and SMNVEV (reference sequence). The CDR3 nucleotides read TGTGCCAGCAGGCCAATGCTAGCGGGGGACCCCACAGATACGCAGTATTTT. It translates to CASRPMLAGDPTDTQYF.

There are a few counts of this clonotype. This chain connects TRBV27 to TRBJ2-7; a weak D match, TRBD1 (7 bases). The germline V gene encodes CDR1 MNHEY and CDR2 SMNVEV (reference sequence). The CDR3 sequence is 15 residues long. Trimming removed 4 bases from V and 1 base from J, with 14 bases in between. The CDR3 bases are TGTGCCAGCAGTTCCTCGCCAGGGGGGTCCTACGAGCAGTACTTC. Translated: CASSSSPGGSYEQYF.

This clonotype was counted only a few times. V is TRBV19 and J is TRBJ1-1; D not certain. Germline V gives CDR1 LNHDA, CDR2 SQIVND (reference sequence). The CDR3 totals 13 residues. V lost 3 bases, J lost 0 bases, and 5 bases lay in between. The CDR3 nucleotides are TGTGCCAGTAGTATGCCCCTGAACACTGAAGCTTTCTTT. Its protein product is CASSMPLNTEAFF.

With regard to this clonotype: The missing conserved phenylalanine or tryptophan at the end of this CDR3 makes a read error likely. The chain recombines TRBV7-9 with TRBJ1-1, with 7 positions matching TRBD1. This CDR3 spans 17 amino acids. From germline, CDR1 is SEHNR and CDR2 FQNEAQ (reference sequence). V shed 5 bases, J shed 1 base, and the junction held 13 bases outside the gene matches. CDR3 region: CASSPPQTGRENTEAFL. As DNA, the CDR3 is TGTGCCAGCAGCCCACCCCAGACAGGGAGGGAGAACACTGAAGCTTTCCTT.

The sample holds one count of this clonotype. The chain carries TRBV12-3 or TRBV12-4 and TRBJ2-5; D assignment may be TRBD1 or TRBD2 (5 bases each). This CDR3 contains 15 residues. Trimming removed 2 bases from V and 4 bases from J, with 14 bases in between. CDR3 nucleotides: TGTGCCAGCAGTTTAACGGAAAGGGGACGAGAGACCCAGTACTTC. It codes for CASSLTERGRETQYF.

The sample holds a few counts of this clonotype. The junction differs from germline at one of its ends, possibly a read error. V gene TRBV11-2 combines with J gene TRBJ1-1; 11 bases are shared with TRBD1. CDR1 and CDR2 from the germline V gene are SGHAT and FQNNGV. The CDR3 totals 17 residues. CDR3 region: CASSPIGGDRGYTETFF. The CDR3 region has the DNA TGTGCCAGCAGCCCCATTGGAGGGGACAGGGGGTATACTGAAACTTTCTTT.

Notes on this clonotype: One end of the junction is discordant with germline, which a read error may explain. V gene TRBV27 combines with J gene TRBJ2-7; D gene unclear. CDR3 length: 14 residues. Germline V gene lookup returns CDR1 MNHEY and CDR2 SMNVEV (reference sequence). CDR3 sequence: CASSLSPENYERYF. CDR3 nucleotides: TGTGCCAGCAGTTTATCCCCCGAGAACTACGAGCGGTACTTC.

The sample holds many counts of this clonotype. The chain carries TRBV5-6 and TRBJ2-7; no definite D call. The CDR3 sequence is 13 residues long. Germline CDR1 and CDR2: SGHDT and YYEEEE. The V gene lost 1 base and the J gene lost 3 bases, with 8 bases spanning the gap. The CDR3 sequence is CASSLPPIYEQYF. CDR3 nucleotides: TGTGCCAGCAGCTTGCCGCCCATCTACGAGCAGTACTTC.

This clonotype was counted once. A read error may be the cause here, since a much bigger clone is one base away. The rearrangement joins TRBV28 to TRBJ1-4; no clear D. CDR3 length equals 13 residues. Germline V gene sequence: CDR1 MDHEN, CDR2 SYDVKM. CDR3 bases: TGTGCCGGCAGTTTTGCGCGTAATGAAAAACTGTTTTTT. It codes for CAGSFARNEKLFF.

Many counts were recorded for this clonotype. J is TRBJ2-1 and V is TRBV7-2, with D uncertain. V shed 4 bases and J shed 0 bases, with 10 bases lying between them. Germline V CDR1 and CDR2: SGHTA, FQGNSA. The CDR3 spans 15 residues. CDR3 region: CASSSADSSYNEQFF. CDR3 nucleotide sequence: TGTGCCAGCAGCTCTGCCGATAGCTCCTACAATGAGCAGTTCTTC. The full variable domain, its missing parts supplied by reference TRBV7-2 and TRBJ2-1, is GAGVSQSPSNKVTEKGKDVELRCDPISGHTALYWYRQSLGQGLEFLIYFQGNSAPDKSGLPSDRFSAERTGGSVSTLTIQRTQQEDSAVYLCASSSADSSYNEQFFGPGTRLTVL.

This clonotype was observed many times. This chain joins TRBV20-1 and TRBJ1-2, with 12 bases identical to TRBD1. CDR3 length: 18 amino acids. Per germline, CDR1 DFQATT and CDR2 SNEGSKA (reference sequence). Trimming took 5 bases from V and 5 from J; bases not matched to a gene: 18. The CDR3 loop reads CSAGEETGTGGARYGYTF. CDR3 DNA: TGCAGTGCTGGGGAAGAAACCGGGACAGGGGGCGCGAGGTATGGCTACACCTTC.